The entry below describes one TCR beta chain. The data were obtained in a study of OX40 agonist ivuxolimab in advanced cancers. The germline V and J ends were trimmed by 2 bases and 3 bases, with 5 bases remaining between them. This CDR3 spans 13 amino acids. Germline V gives CDR1 SGHAT, CDR2 FQNNGV. Only in-frame clones appear in the TCRdb table, and some are missing; sequencing was by immunoSEQ multiplex PCR. The table records around 6,600 clones, 70% of them present only once. This sequence originates from an adult with an advanced solid tumor such as melanoma, head and neck, liver or kidney cancer. The sample consisted of CD4+ or CD8+ T cells sorted from blood, taken in a trial of the OX40 agonist ivuxolimab. The J gene is TRBJ2-1, the V gene TRBV11-2; D is uncertain. The CDR3 bases are TGTGCCAGCAGCTTAACAGACTACAATGAGCAGTTCTTC. This encodes CASSLTDYNEQFF.